Shown below are 19 T cell receptor beta chains from a single sample sequenced in a study of radiation and T cells in renal cell carcinoma. The method was immunoSEQ multiplex PCR; TCRdb's version includes in-frame clones alone and lacks a portion of them. The sample lists about 59,000 clones; over 70% were seen once. Time point specified: baseline pretreatment blood. As to treatment: 15 Gy SBRT to primary tumor, nephrectomy 4 weeks later. The sample consisted of blood, taken from a patient whose treatment included radiotherapy and nephrectomy. The source is a man aged 55 to 70 with renal cell carcinoma.

To note about this clone: One end of the junction is discordant with germline, which a read error may explain. The CDR3 region is CASSQLLLGQSKEKLFF. The DNA of the CDR3 is TGCGCCAGCAGCCAATTACTACTCGGACAGTCTAAGGAAAAACTGTTTTTT. The V gene is TRBV4-3, the J gene TRBJ1-4; weak D call: TRBD1 (6 bases). Germline lookup yields CDR1 LGHNA and CDR2 YSLEER. CDR3 size: 17 residues.

The table lists this clone with a count of one. CDR3 residues: CASSLLLAGENEQYV. CDR3 in DNA: TGTGCCAGCTCCCTACTCCTAGCGGGAGAAAACGAGCAGTACGTC. The chain has TRBV18 and TRBJ2-7; TRBD2 aligns across 10 bases. After removal of 6 bases from V and 5 bases from J, the junction contained 10 bases not matched to a gene. The CDR3 has 15 residues. Germline CDR1 reads KGHSH; CDR2 reads LQKENI.

CDR3 nucleotides: TGTGCCAGCAGTGTCCGTGGGCCCAACACCGGGGAGCTGTTTTTT. Its translation: CASSVRGPNTGELFF. The chain is built from TRBV2 and TRBJ2-2; no definite D call. Per germline, CDR1 SNHLY and CDR2 FYNNEI. There are 15 residues in the CDR3. Trimming pared 4 bases from V and 2 bases from J, leaving 11 bases between.

The chain combines TRBV2 with TRBJ1-5, with no clear D. The CDR3 is 13 residues long. V was pared by 3 bases and J by 7 bases, with 10 bases between. In germline, CDR1 is SNHLY, CDR2 FYNNEI. The CDR3 sequence is CASSDPLRQPQHF. In DNA, the CDR3 is TGTGCCAGCAGTGACCCCCTTCGACAGCCCCAGCATTTT.

This clone has just one count. The chain employs TRBV7-8 and TRBJ2-1; TRBD1 is a possible D gene (5 bases). Between the trimmed V and J ends, which lost 5 bases and 0 bases, there was a span of 14 bases. The length of the CDR3 is 16 residues. Germline V gene sequence: CDR1 SGHVS, CDR2 FQNEAQ. The CDR3 nucleotides are TGTGCCAGCAGCCCTCAGGGCACCGCCTCCTACAATGAGCAGTTCTTC. This translates into CASSPQGTASYNEQFF. Combining the CDR3 with reference TRBV7-8 and TRBJ2-1 gives the whole variable domain GAGVSQSPRYKVAKRGQDVALRCDPISGHVSLFWYQQALGQGPEFLTYFQNEAQLDKSGLPSDRFFAERPEGSVSTLKIQRTQQEDSAVYLCASSPQGTASYNEQFFGPGTRLTVL.

The CDR3, as DNA: TGTGCCAGCAGGGCCCAGGGAGATACGCAGTATTTT. It encodes CASRAQGDTQYF. This chain connects TRBV6-1 to TRBJ2-3; a possible D gene is TRBD1 (5 bases). The CDR3 is made up of 12 amino acids. The V and J ends lost 6 bases and 5 bases respectively, with 9 bases between them. Germline loops: CDR1 MNHNS, CDR2 SASEGT.

V and J are TRBV11-2 and TRBJ1-6, with 7 nucleotides matching TRBD1. The junction had 1 base not matched to a gene; V was cut back by 1 base and J by 7 bases. Looked up from germline, CDR1 is SGHAT and CDR2 is FQNNGV. The CDR3 runs to 14 residues. CDR3 DNA sequence: TGTGCCAGCAGCTTAGGCAGGGGGAATTCACCCCTCCACTTT. It translates to CASSLGRGNSPLHF.

The chain links TRBV4-1 to TRBJ1-1, with TRBD1 identical over 8 bases. This CDR3 is built from 16 residues. Germline V gene sequence: CDR1 MGHRA, CDR2 YSYEKL. J lost 5 bases, V lost 0 bases, and 8 bases had no gene match. CDR3 residues: CASSQDSGGARTEAFF. CDR3 DNA: TGCGCCAGCAGCCAAGATTCAGGGGGCGCGAGAACTGAAGCTTTCTTT.

The chain carries TRBV19 and TRBJ2-1; 7 bases are shared with TRBD2. The V gene's germline CDR1 is LNHDA and CDR2 SQIVND (reference sequence). The CDR3 length is 17 residues. The J segment lost 0 bases and the V segment lost 5 bases, leaving 10 bases of the junction unmatched. CDR3 sequence reads: CASSVGEGPSSYNEQFF. For the CDR3, the DNA is TGTGCCAGTAGTGTCGGGGAGGGGCCTAGCTCCTACAATGAGCAGTTCTTC. Combining the CDR3 with reference TRBV19 and TRBJ2-1 gives the whole variable domain DGGITQSPKYLFRKEGQNVTLSCEQNLNHDAMYWYRQDPGQGLRLIYYSQIVNDFQKGDIAEGYSVSREKKESFPLTVTSAQKNPTAFYLCASSVGEGPSSYNEQFFGPGTRLTVL.

This clone was seen just once. The chain is built from TRBV11-3 and TRBJ2-2, with D maybe TRBD1 (7 bases). V was clipped by 4 bases and J by 3 bases, with 15 bases between them. The germline gives CDR1 SGHNT, CDR2 YENEEA. The CDR3 spans 16 residues. CDR3 DNA: TGTGCCAGCAGCTCCCGGAGGGGGCCCTACACCGGGGAGCTGTTTTTT. Translation: CASSSRRGPYTGELFF. The full variable domain, in which reference TRBV11-3 and TRBJ2-2 provide the parts outside the CDR3, is EAGVVQSPRYKIIEKKQPVAFWCNPISGHNTLYWYLQNLGQGPELLIRYENEEAVDDSQLPKDRFSAERLKGVDSTLKIQPAELGDSAVYLCASSSRRGPYTGELFFGEGSRLTVL.

The V and J genes are TRBV5-4 and TRBJ2-3; TRBD1 might be the D (5 bases). Trimming removed 5 bases from V and 4 bases from J, with 23 bases in between. The CDR3 totals 17 residues. Germline V lookup: CDR1 SGHNT, CDR2 YYREEE (reference sequence). In DNA, the CDR3 is TGTGCCAGCAGGTTCGCGGTAGGGGCCCCTTCGGCAGATACGCAGTATTTT. This gives the protein CASRFAVGAPSADTQYF.

V and J are TRBV30 and TRBJ1-4; tentatively, D is TRBD1 (6 bases). The V gene lost 2 bases and the J gene lost 5 bases, with 9 bases spanning the gap. This CDR3 contains 13 residues. Germline-derived CDR1 and CDR2 are GTSNPN and SVGIG (reference sequence). In DNA, the CDR3 is TGTGCCTGGAGTTATCAGGGGAATGAAAAACTGTTTTTT. Its protein is CAWSYQGNEKLFF.

The V gene is TRBV7-9, the J gene TRBJ1-1; tentative D call: TRBD1 (5 bases). The germline V and J ends were trimmed by 6 bases and 2 bases, with 10 bases remaining between them. The CDR3 is 13 amino acids. Germline V gene lookup returns CDR1 SEHNR and CDR2 FQNEAQ (reference sequence). The CDR3 DNA follows: TGTGCCAGCAGGGGGACGGGCAACACTGAAGCTTTCTTT. Its translation is CASRGTGNTEAFF.

The chain joins TRBV29-1 to TRBJ1-2, with D tentatively TRBD1 (6 bases). Trimming shortened V by 3 bases and J by 3 bases, and 11 bases separated the two germline ends. Germline CDR1 SQVTM, CDR2 ANQGSEA. This CDR3 has 13 amino acids. In nucleotides, the CDR3 is TGCAGCGTTGATCGGGGGGCGGACTATGGCTACACCTTC. Its translation: CSVDRGADYGYTF.

In nucleotides, the CDR3 is TGCGCCAGCAGTGCAGGGGGCGACTATGGCTACACCTTC. Translated, it gives CASSAGGDYGYTF. The rearrangement uses TRBV10-1 and TRBJ1-2; TRBD1 matches 8 bases. Germline V gene sequence: CDR1 WNHNN, CDR2 SYGVQD (reference sequence). The CDR3 length is 13 residues. Unmatched junction bases numbered 1, after V lost 4 bases and J lost 3 bases.

The CDR3 loop reads CASSDISAQNIQYF. The CDR3 region has the DNA TGTGCCAGCAGTGACATCTCCGCCCAAAACATTCAGTACTTC. This chain connects TRBV2 to TRBJ2-4, with no clear D. This CDR3 has 14 residues. Germline CDR1 and CDR2: SNHLY and FYNNEI. With 3 bases removed from V and 5 bases from J, the gap between germline ends came to 11 bases. The full variable domain, with the rest looked up from reference TRBV2 and TRBJ2-4, is EPEVTQTPSHQVTQMGQEVILRCVPISNHLYFYWYRQILGQKVEFLVSFYNNEISEKSEIFDDQFSVERPDGSNFTLKIRSTKLEDSAMYFCASSDISAQNIQYFGAGTRLSVL.

In this sample, this clone turned up once. The V and J genes are TRBV5-1 and TRBJ1-6; maybe TRBD1 (5 bases). Per germline, CDR1 SGHRS and CDR2 YFSETQ. Trimming cost V 2 bases and J 6 bases, with 6 bases left between them. The CDR3 covers 13 residues. The CDR3 sequence: CASSFDSNSPLHF. DNA of the CDR3: TGCGCCAGCAGCTTTGACAGTAATTCACCCCTCCACTTT.

The rearrangement links TRBV6-1 to TRBJ2-1; maybe TRBD1 (5 bases). With 1 base removed from V and 1 base from J, the gap between germline ends came to 11 bases. Germline loops: CDR1 MNHNS, CDR2 SASEGT. The CDR3 has 16 amino acids. This CDR3 is CASSEGGPRSYNEQFF. The CDR3, as DNA: TGTGCCAGCAGTGAAGGGGGCCCCAGATCCTACAATGAGCAGTTCTTC.

This chain connects TRBV6-6 to TRBJ2-7; D call uncertain. This CDR3 comprises 13 residues. Trimming took off 7 bases at V and 1 base at J, with 11 bases between the two ends. The germline CDR1 and CDR2 sequences are MNHNY and SVGAGI (reference sequence). CDR3 nucleotide sequence: TGTGCCAGCACTACCGGGCTTTCCTACGAGCAGTACTTC. Encoded protein: CASTTGLSYEQYF.